This entry lists 11 T cell receptor beta chains sequenced from one sample in a study of T cell changes during pregnancy in multiple sclerosis. Sequencing was performed with immunoSEQ multiplex PCR; in TCRdb, only in-frame clones are kept and a portion is missing. The repertoire holds roughly 39,000 clones, with approximately 91% as singletons. Sequencing was performed on CD8+ T cells from peripheral blood mononuclear cells, taken after pregnancy. All receptors derive from a female donor with multiple sclerosis, enrolled in a pregnancy study.

V is TRBV7-9 and J is TRBJ2-3, with a possible D match to TRBD2 (6 bases). CDR3 length equals 16 residues. Germline CDR1 reads SEHNR; CDR2 reads FQNEAQ (reference sequence). V was cut by 4 bases and J by 5 bases, with 19 bases left in between. The DNA for the CDR3 is TGTGCCAGCAGCTCCCTCCTAGCGCCCTGGGGAGATACGCAGTATTTT. Translated: CASSSLLAPWGDTQYF.

This chain connects TRBV27 to TRBJ1-5; the match to TRBD1 covers 7 bases. The length of the CDR3 is 15 residues. Germline V gene data show CDR1 as MNHEY and CDR2 as SMNVEV (reference sequence). V shed 6 bases, J shed 2 bases, and the junction held 7 bases outside the gene matches. CDR3 amino acids: CASSPGQGGNQPQHF. CDR3 DNA: TGTGCCAGCAGCCCGGGGCAGGGGGGCAATCAGCCCCAGCATTTT.

The genes are TRBV7-2 and TRBJ2-7; D is uncertain. V lost 1 base and J lost 1, with 5 bases in between. Germline V gives CDR1 SGHTA, CDR2 FQGNSA. The CDR3 length is 13 residues. The CDR3: CASSLVLSYEQYF. The CDR3 DNA follows: TGTGCCAGCAGCTTAGTTCTGTCCTACGAGCAGTACTTC.

The genes are TRBV6-1 and TRBJ2-1, with TRBD2 as a possible D gene (6 bases). V lost 3 bases, J lost 8 bases, and 17 bases lay in between. Germline V CDR1 and CDR2: MNHNS, SASEGT. The CDR3 spans 15 residues. The chain's CDR3 is CASSDGAGRWDEQFF. DNA for the CDR3: TGTGCCAGCAGTGATGGGGCGGGAAGGTGGGATGAGCAGTTCTTC.

Concerning this clone: The sample has other DNA sequences that encode this CDR3 too. This sequence joins TRBV5-1 and TRBJ1-1; D is ambiguous. CDR1 is SGHRS, CDR2 YFSETQ, per germline. The CDR3 contains 13 residues. V lost 0 bases to trimming and J lost 1 base, with 4 bases between them. The CDR3 protein is CASSLVRNTEAFF. The CDR3 DNA is TGCGCCAGCAGCTTGGTTAGGAACACTGAAGCTTTCTTT.

The V and J genes are TRBV2 and TRBJ1-2, with D unresolved. The ends were cut back, 4 bases at V and 5 bases at J, with 17 bases in the middle. The CDR3 length is 15 residues. CDR1 is SNHLY, CDR2 FYNNEI, per germline. CDR3 sequence reads: CASSVRGPFRYGYTF. Written as DNA, the CDR3 is TGTGCCAGCAGTGTGAGAGGGCCGTTTAGGTATGGCTACACCTTC.

The rearrangement links TRBV9 to TRBJ2-2; D unclear. The length of the CDR3 is 15 residues. V gave up 4 bases and J gave up 8 bases, with 18 bases separating them. Looked up from germline, CDR1 is SGDLS and CDR2 is YYNGEE. The CDR3 DNA sequence: TGTGCCAGCAGCCCCTCGGCCGCCGGAGATGGGGAGCTGTTTTTT. Translated: CASSPSAAGDGELFF.

The rearrangement joins TRBV19 to TRBJ1-4; D gene ambiguous. Trimming removed 3 bases from V and 7 bases from J, with 6 bases in between. CDR1 is LNHDA and CDR2 is SQIVND in the germline V gene (reference sequence). The CDR3 is 12 residues long. CDR3 region: CASSIGFEKLFF. CDR3 coding DNA: TGTGCCAGTAGTATCGGGTTTGAAAAACTGTTTTTT.

The rearrangement uses TRBV11-2 and TRBJ1-1; D gene unclear. V was clipped by 1 base and J by 0 bases, with 15 bases between them. This CDR3 has 17 residues. The V gene's germline CDR1 is SGHAT and CDR2 FQNNGV. Here the CDR3 reads CASSLGRVDRMNTEAFF. CDR3 DNA sequence: TGTGCCAGCAGCTTAGGGCGGGTCGATCGTATGAACACTGAAGCTTTCTTT.

As DNA, the CDR3 is TGTGCCAGTCAGCGACAGTATAATCAGCCCCAGCATTTT. Residues: CASQRQYNQPQHF. This rearrangement joins TRBV19 to TRBJ1-5; D is possibly TRBD1 (5 bases). CDR1 and CDR2 from the germline V gene are LNHDA and SQIVND (reference sequence). Trimming left V 8 bases short and J 4 bases short, with 12 bases between. The CDR3 covers 13 residues.

V gene TRBV19 combines with J gene TRBJ2-1, with TRBD2 matching 8 bases. Germline V gives CDR1 LNHDA, CDR2 SQIVND (reference sequence). This CDR3 spans 15 amino acids. V lost 2 bases to trimming and J lost 7 bases; unmatched junction nucleotides: 7. This CDR3 reads CASSISSGRLNEQFF. The CDR3 DNA sequence: TGTGCCAGTAGTATATCTAGCGGGCGATTGAATGAGCAGTTCTTC.